The next 32 T cell receptor beta chains were all read from a single sample in a study of blood T cell repertoires in COVID-19. The method was immunoSEQ multiplex PCR; TCRdb's version includes in-frame clones alone and lacks a portion of them. The sample lists about 100,000 clones, around 90% occurring once. The sequencing input was peripheral blood. These receptors were taken from an older woman with acute or convalescent COVID-19.

The chain carries TRBV10-3 and TRBJ1-1; possibly TRBD1 for D (5 bases). The V end lost 4 bases, the J end lost 4 bases, and 10 bases lay between the germline ends. Germline CDR1 and CDR2: ENHRY and SYGVKD. This CDR3 has 13 residues. The CDR3 here is CAISAGGGTEAFF. CDR3 coding DNA: TGTGCCATCAGTGCGGGCGGGGGCACTGAAGCTTTCTTT.

V is TRBV29-1 and J is TRBJ2-1; 8 bases align to TRBD2. Trimming at V came to 7 bases and at J to 7 bases, leaving 12 bases not matched to a gene. Germline CDR1 reads SQVTM; CDR2 reads ANQGSEA. CDR3 length equals 14 residues. The CDR3 nucleotides read TGCAGCGGTGGGTGGGCTAGCGGGCGGAATGAGCAGTTCTTC. It yields the protein CSGGWASGRNEQFF.

This chain uses TRBV7-9 with TRBJ2-1; 7 bases fit TRBD2. The CDR3 is 16 residues long. The germline CDR1 and CDR2 sequences are SEHNR and FQNEAQ (reference sequence). V was clipped by 5 bases and J by 3 bases; unmatched bases: 10. The CDR3 reads CASSETGGSFYNEQFF. The CDR3 bases are TGTGCCAGCAGCGAGACCGGCGGGAGCTTCTACAATGAGCAGTTCTTC.

J is TRBJ1-1 and V is TRBV3-1 (or the pseudogene TRBV3-2); no clear D gene. The ends were cut back, 1 base at V and 6 bases at J, with 9 bases in the middle. The CDR3 contains 13 residues. The germline V gene encodes CDR1 LGHDT and CDR2 YNNKEL (reference sequence). Here the CDR3 DNA reads TGTGCCAGCAGCCAAGGTACAGTGGCTGAAGCTTTCTTT. The encoded protein is CASSQGTVAEAFF.

This chain links TRBV2 with TRBJ2-2; tentative D call: TRBD1 (5 bases). The CDR3 consists of 16 residues. Germline loops: CDR1 SNHLY, CDR2 FYNNEI. V lost 5 bases and J 6 bases, leaving 19 bases between the germline ends. The CDR3 DNA reads as TGTGCCAGCAGTTGGGTGCCGGCAGGGCAATCCGGGGAGCTGTTTTTT. Translated: CASSWVPAGQSGELFF.

The CDR3 here is CASSQEKGVGYGYTF. The CDR3 DNA follows: TGTGCCAGCAGTCAGGAAAAGGGGGTGGGGTATGGCTACACCTTC. The chain combines TRBV2 with TRBJ1-2, with D possibly matching TRBD1 (6 bases). The CDR3 runs 15 residues. Per germline, CDR1 SNHLY and CDR2 FYNNEI. The ends were cut back, 5 bases at V and 5 bases at J, with 18 bases in the middle.

This clone appeared once. In the same sample, other DNA sequences code for this CDR3. The chain carries TRBV12-3 or TRBV12-4 and TRBJ1-2, with TRBD1 matching 7 bases. The CDR3 runs to 13 residues. J was trimmed by 4 bases and V by 1 base; bases with no gene match: 0. For the CDR3, the DNA is TGTGCCAGCAGTTTAGGGACAGGCTATGGCTACACCTTC. Its translation is CASSLGTGYGYTF.

The chain links TRBV5-4 to TRBJ2-3; D remains unclear. The CDR3 covers 14 residues. Germline lookup yields CDR1 SGHNT and CDR2 YYREEE (reference sequence). Trimming pared 1 base from V and 1 base from J, leaving 7 bases between. CDR3 coding DNA: TGTGCCAGCAGCTTGAACTATCGCACAGATACGCAGTATTTT. Amino acid sequence: CASSLNYRTDTQYF.

The chain recombines TRBV24-1 with TRBJ1-2, with 10 nucleotides matching TRBD1. The germline V gene has CDR1 KGHDR and CDR2 SFDVKD. The CDR3 consists of 17 residues. V lost 3 bases and J lost 6; bases outside the gene matches: 12. The CDR3 sequence is CATSDTTHDRGRNGYTF. CDR3 in DNA: TGTGCCACCAGTGATACAACCCATGACAGGGGGCGGAATGGCTACACCTTC.

This clone has a handful of counts. The chain joins TRBV4-2 to TRBJ2-1, with D unresolved. Trimming stripped 4 bases from V and 8 bases from J, with 9 bases between. The CDR3 contains 12 residues. Germline V lookup: CDR1 LGHNA, CDR2 YNFKEQ. The CDR3 protein is CASSRSLDEQFF. The CDR3 coding sequence is TGTGCCAGCAGCCGTAGCCTAGATGAGCAGTTCTTC.

This clone was observed once. The chain joins TRBV6-5 to TRBJ1-2, with TRBD1 matching over 7 bases. V was clipped by 6 bases and J by 8 bases; unmatched bases: 15. The CDR3 totals 15 residues. Germline CDR1 MNHEY, CDR2 SVGAGI. The CDR3, as DNA: TGTGCCAGCAGCCCGATAGACAGGGTGACTTTCGGCTACACCTTC. Encoded protein: CASSPIDRVTFGYTF.

The rearrangement joins TRBV2 to TRBJ2-1; 15 bases are shared with TRBD2. J was trimmed by 9 bases and V by 7 bases; bases with no gene match: 10. The CDR3 runs 16 residues. Per the germline V gene, CDR1 is SNHLY and CDR2 is FYNNEI. CDR3 in DNA: TGTGCCAGCAATCTTTGGACTAGCGGGAGGGCGAGTGAGCAGTTCTTC. Encoded protein: CASNLWTSGRASEQFF. Drawing the rest from reference TRBV2 and TRBJ2-1, the complete variable domain is EPEVTQTPSHQVTQMGQEVILRCVPISNHLYFYWYRQILGQKVEFLVSFYNNEISEKSEIFDDQFSVERPDGSNFTLKIRSTKLEDSAMYFCASNLWTSGRASEQFFGPGTRLTVL.

This rearrangement joins TRBV5-6 to TRBJ2-7, with D perhaps TRBD1 (6 bases). The CDR3 is 13 residues long. Trimming took off 2 bases at V and 5 bases at J, with 11 bases between the two ends. Germline CDR1 reads SGHDT; CDR2 reads YYEEEE. The CDR3 loop is CASSLQGEDEQYV. CDR3 nucleotides: TGTGCCAGCAGCTTACAGGGTGAGGACGAGCAGTACGTC.

This clone was seen only once. The chain carries TRBV19 and TRBJ1-1, with 7 bases matching TRBD1. CDR1 LNHDA and CDR2 SQIVND come from the germline V gene (reference sequence). The junction had 7 bases not matched to a gene; V was cut back by 6 bases and J by 0 bases. The CDR3 runs 15 residues. Written as DNA, the CDR3 is TGTGCCAGTAGACCAAGGACAGGATTGAACACTGAAGCTTTCTTT. The encoded protein is CASRPRTGLNTEAFF.

The chain employs TRBV5-1 and TRBJ2-7, with 7 bases that match TRBD1. Germline CDR1 reads SGHRS; CDR2 reads YFSETQ. Losses at the gene ends were 2 bases for V and 4 bases for J; bases not matched to a gene: 6. The CDR3 consists of 14 residues. The CDR3 loop reads CASSFGTVTYEQYF. CDR3 nucleotides: TGCGCCAGCAGCTTTGGGACAGTTACTTACGAGCAGTACTTC.

This chain joins TRBV3-1 (or the pseudogene TRBV3-2) and TRBJ2-5; possible D gene TRBD2, 5 bases. There are 13 residues in the CDR3. Trimming took 3 bases from V and 13 from J, leaving 18 bases between them. The V gene's germline CDR1 is LGHDT and CDR2 YNNKEL (reference sequence). CDR3 nucleotides: TGTGCCAGCAGCCACCTCCAGAGGATAGGACTGTACTTC. As protein: CASSHLQRIGLYF.

For the CDR3, the DNA is TGTGCCAGCCGCAGGTCTAATAATAAGTGCAATGAGCAGTTCTTC. It yields the protein CASRRSNNKCNEQFF. The J gene is TRBJ2-1, the V gene TRBV21-1; the table's D gene call, TRBD2, was not cross checked with the DNA. TRBV21-1 is annotated as a pseudogene. The CDR3 loop spans 15 amino acids.

CDR3 nucleotides: TGTGCCAGCAGACCGACAGGGGATAATTCACCCCTCCACTTT. It encodes CASRPTGDNSPLHF. The chain couples TRBV6-6 to TRBJ1-6, with 8 bases fitting TRBD1. Trimming took 6 bases from V and 5 from J; bases not matched to a gene: 3. The germline CDR1 and CDR2 sequences are MNHNY and SVGAGI (reference sequence). The CDR3 has 14 amino acids.

For the CDR3, the DNA is TGTGCCAGCAGCCCATCATCGGCGGGAGACTACGAGCAGTACTTC. Its protein is CASSPSSAGDYEQYF. The chain joins TRBV27 to TRBJ2-7, with 7 positions matching TRBD2. CDR1 and CDR2 from the germline V gene are MNHEY and SMNVEV (reference sequence). V trimming: 6 bases; J trimming: 3 bases; junction bases outside the gene matches: 11. The CDR3 has 15 residues.

The chain recombines TRBV29-1 with TRBJ2-1; weak D call: TRBD2 (6 bases). This CDR3 is 14 amino acids long. V was shortened by 7 bases and J by 5 bases, with 18 bases between the two germline ends. The germline V gene encodes CDR1 SQVTM and CDR2 ANQGSEA. CDR3 nucleotide sequence: TGCAGCGCTTCGACTAGAGTGCTGAACAATGAGCAGTTCTTC. Its protein is CSASTRVLNNEQFF.

The V gene is TRBV14, the J gene TRBJ2-1; TRBD2 matches 7 bases. The junction had 6 bases not matched to a gene; V was cut back by 1 base and J by 0 bases. CDR1 and CDR2 (germline): SGHDN, FVKESK. The CDR3 runs 17 residues. The CDR3 reads CASSQGGGTISYNEQFF. CDR3 in DNA: TGTGCCAGCAGCCAAGGTGGCGGGACTATCTCCTACAATGAGCAGTTCTTC.

This clone was detected only once. This sequence joins TRBV7-2 and TRBJ2-1, with no clear D. Germline CDR1 SGHTA, CDR2 FQGNSA. The CDR3 is 15 residues long. Trimming pared 2 bases from V and 8 bases from J, leaving 16 bases between. The CDR3 DNA reads TGTGCCAGCAGCTTAAGTCGCCCCGCACGGGATGAGCAGTTCTTC. It specifies CASSLSRPARDEQFF.

The V call is TRBV5-1, the J call TRBJ1-2; D is uncertain. Germline assignment: CDR1 SGHRS and CDR2 YFSETQ. The length of the CDR3 is 14 residues. Trimming took 6 bases from V and 6 from J, leaving 18 bases between them. The CDR3 region has the DNA TGCGCCAGCATGCGGGTGGATGTTCCGAATGGCTACACCTTC. Amino acids: CASMRVDVPNGYTF.

The V call is TRBV7-8, the J call TRBJ2-1; 10 bases agree with TRBD2. There are 14 residues in the CDR3. Germline CDR1 is SGHVS and CDR2 is FQNEAQ. The trim removed 6 bases at V and 9 bases at J, leaving 8 bases unmatched. The CDR3 DNA follows: TGTGCCAGCAGGCGAGCGGGAGGGCCGCTTGAGCAGTTCTTC. It is translated as CASRRAGGPLEQFF.

This clone has only one observation. The genes are TRBV7-9 and TRBJ2-7, with D possibly TRBD2 on 5 matching bases. Germline CDR1 reads SEHNR; CDR2 reads FQNEAQ (reference sequence). The CDR3 extends over 13 amino acids. V lost 3 bases to trimming and J lost 6 bases, with 12 bases between them. As DNA, the CDR3 is TGTGCCAGCAGCTTGGGGAGCTATGGCGAGCAGTACTTC. Translating gives CASSLGSYGEQYF.

The chain couples TRBV5-1 to TRBJ1-5, with a weak D call TRBD1 (5 bases). This CDR3 contains 15 residues. Deletions cut 3 bases from V and 4 bases from J, with 14 bases between. Germline V gene lookup returns CDR1 SGHRS and CDR2 YFSETQ. The CDR3: CASSSGLGSNQPQHF. The CDR3 nucleotides read TGCGCCAGCAGCTCGGGACTGGGTAGTAATCAGCCCCAGCATTTT.

The chain has TRBV5-4 and TRBJ1-1; 9 bases match TRBD1. Germline CDR1 and CDR2: SGHNT and YYREEE (reference sequence). V lost 4 bases, J lost 1 base, and 5 bases stayed unmatched. CDR3 size: 15 residues. The CDR3 nucleotides are TGTGCCAGCAGCCAGCGACAGGGGGGGAACACTGAAGCTTTCTTT. It specifies CASSQRQGGNTEAFF.

V and J are TRBV2 and TRBJ2-1; TRBD2 agrees at 8 bases. In germline, CDR1 is SNHLY, CDR2 FYNNEI. The CDR3 is 14 residues long. Germline trimming cut 7 bases from V and 2 bases from J; bases unmatched to any gene: 4. The DNA for the CDR3 is TGTGCCAGCAATGCGGGAGGAACCTACAATGAGCAGTTCTTC. As protein: CASNAGGTYNEQFF.

This clone has a single count. The rearrangement uses TRBV3-1 (or the pseudogene TRBV3-2) and TRBJ2-2, with TRBD2 as a possible D gene (5 bases). Germline V gives CDR1 LGHDT, CDR2 YNNKEL (reference sequence). V lost 0 bases and J 3 bases, leaving 11 bases between the germline ends. The length of the CDR3 is 16 residues. CDR3 sequence: CASSQEVGVDTGELFF. The CDR3 region has the DNA TGTGCCAGCAGCCAAGAGGTGGGAGTCGACACCGGGGAGCTGTTTTTT.

V usage is TRBV29-1 and J usage is TRBJ1-5; D ambiguous. V was shortened by 4 bases and J by 3 bases, with 10 bases between the two germline ends. The CDR3 has 13 amino acids. Germline V gives CDR1 SQVTM, CDR2 ANQGSEA. The DNA of the CDR3 is TGCAGCGTTGCTTGGGCTTACAATCAGCCCCAGCATTTT. Encoded protein: CSVAWAYNQPQHF.

The chain carries TRBV21-1 and TRBJ2-3; the table's D call, TRBD2, was not checked against the DNA. TRBV21-1 is described as a pseudogene. This CDR3 is built from 17 residues. CDR3 in DNA: TGTGCCAGCAGCAAAGGTCCCCAGCGGGAGGATACAGATACGCAGTATTTT. Translating it yields CASSKGPQREDTDTQYF.

The chain carries TRBV6-5 and TRBJ1-4, with D possibly matching TRBD1 (6 bases). The CDR3 length is 14 residues. V was trimmed by 6 bases and J by 5 bases, leaving 13 bases between them. CDR1 is MNHEY, CDR2 SVGAGI, per germline. CDR3 region: CASSEDRLNEKLFF. DNA of the CDR3: TGTGCCAGCAGCGAGGACAGACTAAATGAAAAACTGTTTTTT.